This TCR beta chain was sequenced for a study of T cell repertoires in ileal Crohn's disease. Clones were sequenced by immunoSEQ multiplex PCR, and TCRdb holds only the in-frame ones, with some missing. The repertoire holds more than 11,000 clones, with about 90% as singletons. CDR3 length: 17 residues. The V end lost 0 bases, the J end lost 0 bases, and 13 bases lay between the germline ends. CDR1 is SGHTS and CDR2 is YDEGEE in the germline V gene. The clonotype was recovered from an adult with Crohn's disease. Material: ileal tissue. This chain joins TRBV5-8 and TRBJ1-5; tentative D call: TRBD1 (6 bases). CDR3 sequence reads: CASSLGLTGDSNQPQHF. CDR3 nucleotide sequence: TGTGCCAGCAGCTTGGGACTGACAGGAGATAGCAATCAGCCCCAGCATTTT.